This passage covers 13 T cell receptor beta chains from one sample sequenced in a study of identical twins. TCRdb passed the 5' RACE reads through MiXCR, listing each CDR3 protein once. The sample comprises hundreds of thousands of distinct CDR3 sequences, approximately 9% of which are singletons, and more than 0.75% rests with the top ten. Another study also made use of these data, one on yellow fever vaccine responses in identical twins.

The sequencing input was PBMCs. The source is a woman between 18 and 29 years old in good health.

This clonotype was counted at least ten times. The chain has TRBV28 and TRBJ2-1; 7 bases are shared with TRBD1. Trimming cost V 3 bases and J 6 bases; bases outside gene matches: 5. The CDR3 runs to 14 residues. CDR1 MDHEN and CDR2 SYDVKM come from the germline V gene. CDR3 bases: TGTGCCAGCAGTTTGCCGGGACAGTTCAATGAGCAGTTCTTC. Its protein product is CASSLPGQFNEQFF.

This clonotype occurred a few times. J is TRBJ2-1 and V is TRBV6-2 or TRBV6-3; D might be TRBD1 (6 bases). The length of the CDR3 is 11 residues. Germline CDR1 and CDR2: MNHEY and SVGEGT. V was shortened by 11 bases and J by 8 bases, with 13 bases between the two germline ends. CDR3 sequence reads: CASPWGHEQFF. As DNA, the CDR3 is TGTGCCTCCCCGTGGGGGCATGAGCAGTTCTTC.

This clonotype was seen a handful of times. The chain has TRBV28 and TRBJ2-5; tentatively, D is TRBD2 (5 bases). The CDR3 has 13 amino acids. Looked up from germline, CDR1 is MDHEN and CDR2 is SYDVKM. V was trimmed by 10 bases and J by 4 bases, leaving 16 bases between them. CDR3 in amino acids: CATLLGGLETQYF. Here the CDR3 DNA reads TGTGCCACCTTATTAGGAGGATTAGAGACCCAGTACTTC. Drawing the rest from reference TRBV28 and TRBJ2-5, the complete variable domain is DVKVTQSSRYLVKRTGEKVFLECVQDMDHENMFWYRQDPGLGLRLIYFSYDVKMKEKGDIPEGYSVSREKKERFSLILESASTNQTSMYLCATLLGGLETQYFGPGTRLLVL.

The genes are TRBV3-1 and TRBJ2-1; 11 positions agree with TRBD2. The CDR3 spans 18 residues. Germline assignment: CDR1 LGHDT and CDR2 YNNKEL (reference sequence). Germline trimming cut 0 bases from V and 8 bases from J; bases unmatched to any gene: 12. The CDR3 nucleotides are TGTGCCAGCAGCCAAGATCAGATTGTTAGCGGGAGGGTCTATGAGCAGTTCTTC. It is translated as CASSQDQIVSGRVYEQFF.

This clonotype was counted at least ten times. V gene TRBV12-3 or TRBV12-4 combines with J gene TRBJ1-1; D might be TRBD1 (6 bases). V was cut by 5 bases and J by 0 bases, with 10 bases left in between. This CDR3 contains 14 residues. CDR3 nucleotide sequence: TGTGCCAGCAGTCCAGGGGTCATGAACACTGAAGCTTTCTTT. Translated, it gives CASSPGVMNTEAFF.

A few counts support this clonotype. The V and J genes are TRBV7-9 and TRBJ2-3, with D possibly TRBD2 on 6 matching bases. Looked up from germline, CDR1 is SEHNR and CDR2 is FQNEAQ (reference sequence). This CDR3 is 16 amino acids long. The V and J ends lost 5 bases and 0 bases respectively, with 15 bases between them. The CDR3: CASSPAGGTSTDTQYF. The CDR3 nucleotides read TGTGCCAGCAGCCCGGCAGGAGGGACTAGCACAGATACGCAGTATTTT.

The rearrangement links TRBV12-3 or TRBV12-4 to TRBJ2-5; no clear D gene. The germline V and J ends were trimmed by 5 bases and 5 bases, with 12 bases remaining between them. CDR3 size: 13 residues. The CDR3, as DNA: TGTGCCAGCAGTCCCTCGGACGTGGAGACCCAGTACTTC. Encoded protein: CASSPSDVETQYF.

This clonotype was observed a handful of times. CDR3 protein: CASSFDNNYGYTF. The CDR3, as DNA: TGCGCCAGCAGCTTCGACAATAACTATGGCTACACCTTC. This chain joins TRBV5-1 and TRBJ1-2; no clear D. The germline V gene has CDR1 SGHRS and CDR2 YFSETQ. This CDR3 spans 13 amino acids. V shed 2 bases and J shed 1 base, with 6 bases lying between them.

This clonotype occurred a few times. The V call is TRBV4-1, the J call TRBJ1-6; no reliable D call. Germline V gene sequence: CDR1 MGHRA, CDR2 YSYEKL. CDR3 length equals 15 residues. The ends were cut back, 0 bases at V and 5 bases at J, with 8 bases in the middle. The CDR3 spells CASSQDWGNNSPLHF. DNA for the CDR3: TGCGCCAGCAGCCAAGATTGGGGTAATAATTCACCCCTCCACTTT.

This clonotype was counted between two and nine times. The J gene is TRBJ2-7, the V gene TRBV10-3; 8 nucleotides agree with TRBD2. V lost 6 bases, J lost 3 bases, and 4 bases stayed unmatched. Germline-derived CDR1 and CDR2 are ENHRY and SYGVKD. This CDR3 comprises 13 residues. As DNA, the CDR3 is TGTGCCATCAGGGGGCTAGCGGGCTACGAGCAGTACTTC. Its translation is CAIRGLAGYEQYF.

V is TRBV7-8 and J is TRBJ2-3; 10 bases agree with TRBD2. The trim removed 0 bases at V and 2 bases at J, leaving 14 bases unmatched. The CDR3 runs to 20 residues. Per the germline V gene, CDR1 is SGHVS and CDR2 is FQNEAQ. The CDR3 reads CASSLAGRPSGGFTTDTQYF. The CDR3 DNA is TGTGCCAGCAGCTTAGCGGGCCGGCCTAGCGGGGGCTTCACCACAGATACGCAGTATTTT.

This clonotype was seen at least ten times. This chain joins TRBV20-1 and TRBJ2-5; unclear D gene. V gave up 1 base and J gave up 6 bases, with 12 bases separating them. The CDR3 consists of 13 residues. Per germline, CDR1 DFQATT and CDR2 SNEGSKA (reference sequence). The chain's CDR3 is CSARVGSIKTQYF. The CDR3 region has the DNA TGCAGTGCTAGAGTAGGGTCCATAAAGACCCAGTACTTC.

This clonotype has a handful of counts. The rearrangement uses TRBV5-1 and TRBJ2-5, with TRBD1 identical over 7 bases. Germline-derived CDR1 and CDR2 are SGHRS and YFSETQ. V lost 6 bases and J lost 5; bases outside the gene matches: 7. The CDR3 consists of 13 residues. CDR3 sequence reads: CASTPDRVETQYF. The CDR3 nucleotides are TGCGCCAGCACACCTGACAGGGTGGAGACCCAGTACTTC.